This is a list of T cell receptor beta chains from one sample in a study of blood T cell repertoires in COVID-19. The table came from immunoSEQ multiplex PCR; TCRdb's copy has only in-frame clones and leaves some out. The sample has about 70,000 clones, roughly 84% seen once. Sequencing was carried out using peripheral blood. Receptors originate from a woman of 80 years or more with active or convalescent COVID-19. Both conserved end residues are part of each CDR3. The D gene is left open where the match is weak.

D gene: TRBD2; V gene: TRBV5-4; J gene: TRBJ2-2; CDR3 protein: CASSPGLVAGELFF
D gene: NA; V gene: TRBV7-9; J gene: TRBJ2-7; CDR3 protein: CASSGATLPYRQYF
D gene: NA; V gene: TRBV15; J gene: TRBJ1-4; CDR3 protein: CATSRVRGGANEKLFF
D gene: NA; V gene: TRBV12-3/TRBV12-4; J gene: TRBJ2-1; CDR3 protein: CASSLNPFGEQFF
D gene: NA; V gene: TRBV6-2/TRBV6-3; J gene: TRBJ2-7; CDR3 protein: CASSLGGSLREQYF
D gene: NA; V gene: TRBV7-2; J gene: TRBJ2-7; CDR3 protein: CASSLDRPYEQYF
D gene: TRBD2; V gene: TRBV3-1/TRBV3-2; J gene: TRBJ2-4; CDR3 protein: CASSQDLAGAKNIQYF
D gene: NA; V gene: TRBV7-2; J gene: TRBJ1-6; CDR3 protein: CASSWAGVNSPLHF
D gene: NA; V gene: TRBV28; J gene: TRBJ1-5; CDR3 protein: CASSGNQPQHF
D gene: NA; V gene: TRBV19; J gene: TRBJ2-4; CDR3 protein: CASKSGVQNIQYF
D gene: NA; V gene: TRBV30; J gene: TRBJ1-1; CDR3 protein: CAWSTGENTEAFF
D gene: TRBD2; V gene: TRBV3-1/TRBV3-2; J gene: TRBJ2-1; CDR3 protein: CASSRMAGGLTVQFF
D gene: NA; V gene: TRBV4-3; J gene: TRBJ2-2; CDR3 protein: CASSPLAGPGGTGELFF
D gene: TRBD2; V gene: TRBV11-2; J gene: TRBJ2-5; CDR3 protein: CASSFFGGGYQETQYF
D gene: TRBD1; V gene: TRBV15; J gene: TRBJ2-7; CDR3 protein: CATSRIPYTFRDRGSYEQYF
D gene: TRBD2; V gene: TRBV5-6; J gene: TRBJ2-5; CDR3 protein: CASSLAYLRGGETQYF
D gene: TRBD1; V gene: TRBV6-5; J gene: TRBJ1-5; CDR3 protein: CASSLDRDNQPQHF
D gene: NA; V gene: TRBV9; J gene: TRBJ2-5; CDR3 protein: CASSPGTTVETQYF